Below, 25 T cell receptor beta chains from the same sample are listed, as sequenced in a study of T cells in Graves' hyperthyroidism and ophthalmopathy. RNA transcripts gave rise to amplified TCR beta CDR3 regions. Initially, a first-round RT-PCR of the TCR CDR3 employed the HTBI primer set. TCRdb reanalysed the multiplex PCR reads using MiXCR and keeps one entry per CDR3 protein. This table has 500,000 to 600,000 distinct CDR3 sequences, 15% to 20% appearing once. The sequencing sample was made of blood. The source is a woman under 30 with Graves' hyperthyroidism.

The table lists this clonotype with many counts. The CDR3 DNA reads as TGTGCCATAAGCGCCGACAATGAGCAGTTCTTC. Its translation: CAISADNEQFF. The chain is built from TRBV10-3 and TRBJ2-1; D unresolved. CDR3 length: 11 residues. V lost 9 bases and J lost 5, with 8 bases in between. Germline lookup yields CDR1 ENHRY and CDR2 SYGVKD.

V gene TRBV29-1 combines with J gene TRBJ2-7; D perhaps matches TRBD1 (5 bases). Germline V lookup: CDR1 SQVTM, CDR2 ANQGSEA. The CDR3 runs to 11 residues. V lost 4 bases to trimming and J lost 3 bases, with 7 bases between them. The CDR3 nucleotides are TGCAGCGTTGTCAGGGACTACGAGCAGTACTTC. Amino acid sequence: CSVVRDYEQYF.

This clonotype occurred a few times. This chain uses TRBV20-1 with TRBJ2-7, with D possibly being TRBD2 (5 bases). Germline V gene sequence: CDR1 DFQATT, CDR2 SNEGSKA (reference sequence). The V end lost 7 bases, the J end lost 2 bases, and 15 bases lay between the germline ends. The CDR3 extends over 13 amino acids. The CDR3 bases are TGCAGTGTTGTTGCAGCGGAAACCTACGAGCAGTACTTC. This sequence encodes CSVVAAETYEQYF.

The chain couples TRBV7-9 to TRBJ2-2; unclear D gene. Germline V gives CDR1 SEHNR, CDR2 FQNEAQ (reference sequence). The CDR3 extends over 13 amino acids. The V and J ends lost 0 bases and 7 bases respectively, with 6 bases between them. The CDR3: CASSLARFGELFF. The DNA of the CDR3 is TGTGCCAGCAGCTTAGCGCGATTCGGGGAGCTGTTTTTT.

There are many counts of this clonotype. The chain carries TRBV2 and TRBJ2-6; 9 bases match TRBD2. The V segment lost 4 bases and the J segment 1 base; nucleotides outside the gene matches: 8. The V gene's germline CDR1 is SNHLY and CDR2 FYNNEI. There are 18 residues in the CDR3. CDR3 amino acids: CASSGSSGRLSGANVLTF. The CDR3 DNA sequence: TGTGCCAGCAGTGGGAGTAGCGGGAGATTATCTGGGGCCAACGTCCTGACTTTC.

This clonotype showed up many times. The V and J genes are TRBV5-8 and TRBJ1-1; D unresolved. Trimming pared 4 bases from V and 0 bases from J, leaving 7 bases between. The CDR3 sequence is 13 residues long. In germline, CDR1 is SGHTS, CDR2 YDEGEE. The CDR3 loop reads CASSRLVNTEAFF. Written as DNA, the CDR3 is TGTGCCAGCAGCCGTCTGGTGAACACTGAAGCTTTCTTT. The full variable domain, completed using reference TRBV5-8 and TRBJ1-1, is EAGVTQSPTHLIKTRGQQATLRCSPISGHTSVYWYQQALGLGLQFLLWYDEGEERNRGNFPPRFSGRQFPNYSSELNVNALELEDSALYLCASSRLVNTEAFFGQGTRLTVV.

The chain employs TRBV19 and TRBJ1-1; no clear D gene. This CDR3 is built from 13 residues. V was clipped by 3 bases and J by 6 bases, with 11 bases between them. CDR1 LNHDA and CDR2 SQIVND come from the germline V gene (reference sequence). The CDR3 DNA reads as TGTGCCAGTAGTATGGCGGGAAGGGCTGAAGCTTTCTTT. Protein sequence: CASSMAGRAEAFF.

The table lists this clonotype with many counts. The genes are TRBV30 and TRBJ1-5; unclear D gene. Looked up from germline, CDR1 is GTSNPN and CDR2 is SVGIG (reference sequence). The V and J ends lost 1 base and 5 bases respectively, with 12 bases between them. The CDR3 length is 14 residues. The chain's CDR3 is CAWSAPGQDQPQHF. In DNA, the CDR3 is TGTGCCTGGAGTGCCCCAGGCCAGGATCAGCCCCAGCATTTT.

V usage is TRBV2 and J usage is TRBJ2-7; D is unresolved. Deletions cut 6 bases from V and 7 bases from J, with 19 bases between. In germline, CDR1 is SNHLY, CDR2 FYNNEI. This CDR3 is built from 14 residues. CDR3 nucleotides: TGTGCCAGCAGACCCGGGCCGAAGGTAAATGAGCAGTACTTC. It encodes CASRPGPKVNEQYF.

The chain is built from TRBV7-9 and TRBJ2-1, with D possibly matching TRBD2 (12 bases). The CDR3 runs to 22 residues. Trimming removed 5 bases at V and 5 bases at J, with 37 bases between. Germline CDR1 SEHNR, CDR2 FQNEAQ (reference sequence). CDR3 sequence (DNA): TGTGCCAGCAGCCCAGGACAGGGGGCCGTTCTAGCGGGAGGGAGGAAACACAATGAGCAGTTCTTC. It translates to CASSPGQGAVLAGGRKHNEQFF.

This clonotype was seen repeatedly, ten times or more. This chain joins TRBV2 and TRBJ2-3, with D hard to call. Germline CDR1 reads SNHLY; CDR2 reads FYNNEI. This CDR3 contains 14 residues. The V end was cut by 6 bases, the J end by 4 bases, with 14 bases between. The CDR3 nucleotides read TGTGCCAGCAGACGCGACCTGCACTCAGATACGCAGTATTTT. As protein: CASRRDLHSDTQYF.

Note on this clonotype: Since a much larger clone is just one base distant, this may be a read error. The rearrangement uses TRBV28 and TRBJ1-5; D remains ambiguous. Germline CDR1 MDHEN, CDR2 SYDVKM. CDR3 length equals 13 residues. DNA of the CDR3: TGTGCCGGCAGTCCTGGACGGAATCAGCCCCAGCATTTT. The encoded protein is CAGSPGRNQPQHF. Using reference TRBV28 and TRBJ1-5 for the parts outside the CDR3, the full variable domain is DVKVTQSSRYLVKRTGEKVFLECVQDMDHENMFWYRQDPGLGLRLIYFSYDVKMKEKGDIPEGYSVSREKKERFSLILESASTNQTSMYLCAGSPGRNQPQHFGDGTRLSIL.

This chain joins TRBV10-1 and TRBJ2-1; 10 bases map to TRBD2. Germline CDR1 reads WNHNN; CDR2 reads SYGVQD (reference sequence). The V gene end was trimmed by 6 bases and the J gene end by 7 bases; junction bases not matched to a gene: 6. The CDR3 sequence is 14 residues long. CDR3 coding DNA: TGCGCCAGCAGAGCTAGCGGGAGCAAGAATGAGCAGTTCTTC. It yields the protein CASRASGSKNEQFF.

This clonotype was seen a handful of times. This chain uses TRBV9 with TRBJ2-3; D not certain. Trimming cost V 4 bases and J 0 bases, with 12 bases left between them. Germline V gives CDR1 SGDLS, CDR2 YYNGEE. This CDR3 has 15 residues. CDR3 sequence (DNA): TGTGCCAGCAGCATTGACGCTGAAAGCACAGATACGCAGTATTTT. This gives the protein CASSIDAESTDTQYF.

The DNA of the CDR3 is TGCGCCAGCAGCCAAGACGACTATGGCTACACCTTC. Translation: CASSQDDYGYTF. This sequence joins TRBV4-1 and TRBJ1-2; no firm D call. The V gene lost 0 bases and the J gene lost 3 bases, with 2 bases spanning the gap. The germline V gene has CDR1 MGHRA and CDR2 YSYEKL. The CDR3 covers 12 residues.

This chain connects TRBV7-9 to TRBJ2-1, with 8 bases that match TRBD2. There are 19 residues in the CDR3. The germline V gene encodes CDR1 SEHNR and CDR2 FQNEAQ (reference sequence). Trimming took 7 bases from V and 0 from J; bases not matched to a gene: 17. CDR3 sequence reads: CASTFGGLAGSSSYNEQFF. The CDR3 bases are TGTGCCAGCACCTTCGGGGGGCTAGCGGGCTCCAGCTCCTACAATGAGCAGTTCTTC.

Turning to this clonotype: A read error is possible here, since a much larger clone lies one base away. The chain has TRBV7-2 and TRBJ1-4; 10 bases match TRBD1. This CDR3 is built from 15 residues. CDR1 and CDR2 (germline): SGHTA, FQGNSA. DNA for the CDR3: TGTGCCAGCAGCTGGGGGGGACAGGGGAATGAAGAACTGTTTTTT. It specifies CASSWGGQGNEELFF.

This CDR3 is CASSSGGNSGNTIYF. CDR3 nucleotides: TGTGCCAGCAGCTCGGGGGGGAACTCTGGAAACACCATATATTTT. The J gene is TRBJ1-3, the V gene TRBV7-9, with TRBD1 as a possible D gene (5 bases). The CDR3 runs 15 residues. V lost 4 bases and J 0 bases, leaving 10 bases between the germline ends. CDR1 and CDR2 (germline): SEHNR, FQNEAQ (reference sequence).

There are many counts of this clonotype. DNA of the CDR3: TGTGCCAGCAGTGAAGCGGGGACAGGCTCCTACGAGCAGTACTTC. Translated: CASSEAGTGSYEQYF. This chain links TRBV6-1 with TRBJ2-7, with 8 positions matching TRBD1. V gave up 0 bases and J gave up 0 bases; unmatched junction bases: 1. The CDR3 is made up of 15 amino acids. Germline V lookup: CDR1 MNHNS, CDR2 SASEGT.

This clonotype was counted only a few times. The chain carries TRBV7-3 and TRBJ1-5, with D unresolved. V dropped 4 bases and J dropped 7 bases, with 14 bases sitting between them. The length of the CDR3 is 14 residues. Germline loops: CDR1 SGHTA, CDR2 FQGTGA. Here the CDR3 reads CASSSPSEGQPQHF. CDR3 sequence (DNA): TGTGCCAGCAGCTCCCCCAGTGAGGGACAGCCCCAGCATTTT.

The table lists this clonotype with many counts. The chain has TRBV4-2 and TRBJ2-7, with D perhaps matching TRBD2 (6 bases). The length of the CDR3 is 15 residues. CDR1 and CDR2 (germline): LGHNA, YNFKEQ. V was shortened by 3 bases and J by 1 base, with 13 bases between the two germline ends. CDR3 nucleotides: TGTGCCAGCAGCCAGACTCGGGACTGGTCCTACGAGCAGTACTTC. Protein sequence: CASSQTRDWSYEQYF.

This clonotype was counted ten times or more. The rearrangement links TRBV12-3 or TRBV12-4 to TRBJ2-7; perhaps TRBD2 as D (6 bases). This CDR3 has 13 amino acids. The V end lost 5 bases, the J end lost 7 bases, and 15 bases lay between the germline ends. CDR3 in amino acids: CASSPLGTGEQYF. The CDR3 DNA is TGTGCCAGCAGTCCCCTAGGGACTGGGGAGCAGTACTTC.

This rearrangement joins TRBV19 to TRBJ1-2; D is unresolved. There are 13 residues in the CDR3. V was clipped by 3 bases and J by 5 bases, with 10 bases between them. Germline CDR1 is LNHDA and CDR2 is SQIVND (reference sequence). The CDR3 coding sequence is TGTGCCAGTAGTATTCGAACGGAATATGGCTACACCTTC. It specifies CASSIRTEYGYTF.

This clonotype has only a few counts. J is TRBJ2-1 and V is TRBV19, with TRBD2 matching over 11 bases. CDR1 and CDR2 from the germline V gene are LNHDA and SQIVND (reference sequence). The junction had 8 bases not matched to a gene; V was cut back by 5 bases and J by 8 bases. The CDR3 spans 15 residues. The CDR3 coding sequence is TGTGCCAGTAGTGTATCTAGCGGGAGGTGGGATGAGCAGTTCTTC. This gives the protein CASSVSSGRWDEQFF.

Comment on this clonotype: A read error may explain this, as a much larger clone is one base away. CDR3 residues: CASSGGLAGYNEQSF. CDR3 sequence (DNA): TGTGCCAGCAGCGGCGGACTAGCGGGTTACAATGAGCAGTCCTTC. The chain links TRBV6-4 to TRBJ2-1, with 11 bases that match TRBD2. The germline V gene has CDR1 MRHNA and CDR2 SNTAGT. The CDR3 is 15 residues long.